This passage covers 21 T cell receptor beta chains from one sample sequenced in a study of T cells in Graves' hyperthyroidism and ophthalmopathy. Researchers took RNA transcripts and amplified the TCR beta CDR3 regions from them. The HTBI primer set was used in a first-round RT-PCR of the TCR CDR3. MiXCR was run by TCRdb on the multiplex PCR reads, yielding one entry per CDR3 protein. Altogether under 350,000 distinct CDR3 sequences are present, 15% to 20% being singletons, with the ten largest covering 45% to 50%. Sequencing input: blood. The receptor source for this set is a woman aged 45 to 65 with Graves' hyperthyroidism.

This clonotype was observed many times. The rearrangement uses TRBV28 and TRBJ2-7; no reliable D call. CDR1 and CDR2 (germline): MDHEN, SYDVKM. V shed 2 bases and J shed 0 bases, with 5 bases lying between them. The CDR3 runs 13 residues. CDR3 sequence: CASSLPDSYEQYF. The CDR3 nucleotides are TGTGCCAGCAGTTTACCCGACTCCTACGAGCAGTACTTC.

Comments on this clonotype: This clone may be a read error of a much larger clone one base away. This CDR3 is missing its conserved last phenylalanine or tryptophan, likely due to a read error. This chain uses TRBV12-3 or TRBV12-4 with TRBJ1-1; TRBD1 is a possible D gene (6 bases). The length of the CDR3 is 14 residues. Trimming left V 8 bases short and J 0 bases short, with 13 bases between. The DNA of the CDR3 is TGTGCCAGCGGGCGGGACATGATGAACACTGAAGCTTTCTCT. Its protein is CASGRDMMNTEAFS.

V is TRBV20-1 and J is TRBJ2-6, with D unclear. This CDR3 has 16 amino acids. Germline V CDR1 and CDR2: DFQATT, SNEGSKA (reference sequence). The germline V and J ends were trimmed by 4 bases and 0 bases, with 13 bases remaining between them. The CDR3 nucleotides read TGCAGTGCTACCCGGAGCCGGAGCTCTGGGGCCAACGTCCTGACTTTC. Translating gives CSATRSRSSGANVLTF.

This clonotype came up many times. The V and J genes are TRBV12-3 or TRBV12-4 and TRBJ1-3; D ambiguous. CDR3 length: 15 amino acids. V gave up 1 base and J gave up 3 bases, with 10 bases separating them. CDR3 DNA sequence: TGTGCCAGCAGTTTAGAAATGGGAAGTGGAAACACCATATATTTT. Translation: CASSLEMGSGNTIYF.

A remark on this clonotype: Sequence at one end of the junction differs from germline and may be a read error. The genes are TRBV12-3 or TRBV12-4 and TRBJ2-6; 9 bases are a match to TRBD1. The length of the CDR3 is 18 residues. The CDR3 coding sequence is TGTGCCAGCAGTCCCCCGTTGGGACAGGGATCGGGGGCCAAGGTCCTGACTTTC. Translation: CASSPPLGQGSGAKVLTF.

As to this clonotype: Possible read error: a much larger clone is one base away. This chain joins TRBV11-2 and TRBJ2-1; a weak D match, TRBD2 (5 bases). The DNA end favors TRBJ2-7, so the J call may be wrong. CDR1 SGHAT and CDR2 FQNNGV come from the germline V gene. The CDR3 contains 15 residues. The CDR3 DNA reads TGTGCCAGCAGCTTAGGTCACGGGGTATACAATGAGCAGTACTTC. Residues: CASSLGHGVYNEQYF.

This clonotype came up a few times. V gene TRBV5-1 combines with J gene TRBJ1-1; 8 bases agree with TRBD1. CDR1 is SGHRS and CDR2 is YFSETQ in the germline V gene. The V gene end was trimmed by 3 bases and the J gene end by 8 bases; junction bases not matched to a gene: 6. CDR3 size: 13 residues. The DNA for the CDR3 is TGCGCCAGCAGCTGGGACAGGCTGGGAGAAGCTTTCTTT. This codes for CASSWDRLGEAFF.

This clonotype showed up just a few times. The chain couples TRBV11-2 to TRBJ2-1; D is undetermined. Trimming left V 5 bases short and J 9 bases short, with 8 bases between. Germline CDR1 reads SGHAT; CDR2 reads FQNNGV. This CDR3 has 11 amino acids. The CDR3 spells CASSATPEQFF. The CDR3 DNA is TGTGCCAGCAGCGCAACCCCTGAGCAGTTCTTC.

This clonotype was observed at least ten times. The chain combines TRBV12-3 or TRBV12-4 with TRBJ2-1; TRBD1 matches 8 bases. CDR3 length equals 12 residues. The junction had 6 bases not matched to a gene; V was cut back by 8 bases and J by 9 bases. CDR3 in DNA: TGTGCCAGCGGACCAGGGGGCAGTGAGCAGTTCTTC. Translation: CASGPGGSEQFF.

Of note for this clonotype: Since a much larger clone is just one base distant, this may be a read error. The chain couples TRBV27 to TRBJ1-1; D unclear. Germline lookup yields CDR1 MNHEY and CDR2 SMNVEV (reference sequence). The CDR3 length is 13 residues. As DNA, the CDR3 is TGTGCCAGCAGTGGGGTAACGAACACTGAAGCTCTCTTT. Its translation is CASSGVTNTEALF.

This clonotype was counted a few times. This CDR3 is CSAYMIQETQYF. The CDR3 DNA is TGCAGTGCCTACATGATCCAAGAGACCCAGTACTTC. The rearrangement uses TRBV20-1 and TRBJ2-5; no reliable D call. Per germline, CDR1 DFQATT and CDR2 SNEGSKA (reference sequence). The CDR3 is 12 residues long. Trimming took 6 bases from V and 1 from J, leaving 9 bases between them.

This clonotype was seen many times. V usage is TRBV6-1 and J usage is TRBJ1-5; 12 positions agree with TRBD1. In germline, CDR1 is MNHNS, CDR2 SASEGT. The CDR3 has 16 amino acids. V was clipped by 7 bases and J by 5 bases; unmatched bases: 9. DNA for the CDR3: TGTGCCAGCACTCAATTCGGGACAGGGGGCTATCAGCCCCAGCATTTT. This translates into CASTQFGTGGYQPQHF.

This clonotype turned up a few times. The gene calls are TRBV20-1 and TRBJ2-4; D possibly uses TRBD1 or TRBD2 (6 bases each). CDR3 length: 13 amino acids. Germline values: CDR1 DFQATT, CDR2 SNEGSKA (reference sequence). Deletions cut 5 bases from V and 6 bases from J, with 14 bases between. CDR3 region: CSALFGGGNIQYF. CDR3 sequence (DNA): TGCAGTGCTCTCTTTGGAGGGGGAAACATTCAGTACTTC.

This clonotype was found a few times. The chain couples TRBV7-6 to TRBJ2-2, with 12 bases that match TRBD2. V was clipped by 5 bases and J by 4 bases; unmatched bases: 8. The CDR3 sequence is 17 residues long. Germline CDR1 and CDR2: SGHVS and FNYEAQ. The CDR3 spells CASSGPSGRAPTGELFF. The CDR3 bases are TGTGCCAGCAGCGGGCCTAGCGGGAGGGCCCCCACCGGGGAGCTGTTTTTT.

This clonotype was counted between two and nine times. This chain connects TRBV6-2 or TRBV6-3 to TRBJ2-1; 9 nucleotides agree with TRBD2. Germline CDR1 reads MNHEY; CDR2 reads SVGEGT. This CDR3 contains 14 residues. V shed 7 bases, J shed 4 bases, and the junction held 5 bases outside the gene matches. The CDR3 here is CASTRAGGYNEQFF. The CDR3 nucleotides read TGTGCCAGCACGAGAGCGGGGGGATACAATGAGCAGTTCTTC.

This clonotype was observed a few times. The V and J genes are TRBV3-1 and TRBJ2-2; TRBD2 aligns across 10 bases. Germline V gene sequence: CDR1 LGHDT, CDR2 YNNKEL (reference sequence). CDR3 length equals 15 residues. J was trimmed by 5 bases and V by 4 bases; bases with no gene match: 4. The CDR3 sequence is CASSRAGGHTGELFF. CDR3 in DNA: TGTGCCAGCAGCCGAGCGGGGGGGCATACCGGGGAGCTGTTTTTT.

The rearrangement joins TRBV7-2 to TRBJ1-2; TRBD1 matches 7 bases. The CDR3 is 15 amino acids. CDR1 and CDR2 from the germline V gene are SGHTA and FQGNSA. V trimming: 0 bases; J trimming: 8 bases; junction bases outside the gene matches: 9. CDR3 in amino acids: CASSLAGQRLLGYTF. The CDR3 nucleotides read TGTGCCAGCAGCTTAGCGGGACAGCGATTATTAGGCTACACCTTC.

This clonotype has at least ten counts. The gene calls are TRBV11-2 and TRBJ2-7; TRBD1 is a possible D gene (6 bases). The CDR3 sequence is 16 residues long. Looked up from germline, CDR1 is SGHAT and CDR2 is FQNNGV. The V and J ends lost 2 bases and 5 bases respectively, with 19 bases between them. CDR3 residues: CASSLNKGQGYDEQYF. CDR3 nucleotides: TGTGCCAGCAGCTTAAATAAGGGTCAGGGGTACGACGAGCAGTACTTC.

This chain uses TRBV12-3 or TRBV12-4 with TRBJ2-2; D possibly corresponds to TRBD1 (5 bases). The CDR3 consists of 14 residues. Trimming cost V 6 bases and J 3 bases, with 11 bases left between them. The CDR3 reads CASSRVRHTGELFF. Here the CDR3 DNA reads TGTGCCAGCAGCAGGGTCCGGCACACCGGGGAGCTGTTTTTT.

This clonotype was counted many times. This chain uses TRBV28 with TRBJ2-2; D is uncertain. Trimming took off 6 bases at V and 7 bases at J, with 18 bases between the two ends. Germline V CDR1 and CDR2: MDHEN, SYDVKM. The CDR3 covers 15 residues. The CDR3 here is CASRGIRIPGGELFF. The CDR3 DNA reads TGTGCCAGCAGAGGGATTCGCATCCCGGGCGGGGAGCTGTTTTTT.

This clonotype was seen ten or more times. The chain joins TRBV5-4 to TRBJ1-1; D is perhaps TRBD1 (5 bases). The germline CDR1 and CDR2 sequences are SGHNT and YYREEE (reference sequence). The CDR3 is 18 amino acids. V was clipped by 1 base and J by 0 bases, with 19 bases between them. CDR3 coding DNA: TGTGCCAGCAGCTTGTCGTGGCGGGACGGTGCTATGAACACTGAAGCTTTCTTT. Encoded protein: CASSLSWRDGAMNTEAFF.